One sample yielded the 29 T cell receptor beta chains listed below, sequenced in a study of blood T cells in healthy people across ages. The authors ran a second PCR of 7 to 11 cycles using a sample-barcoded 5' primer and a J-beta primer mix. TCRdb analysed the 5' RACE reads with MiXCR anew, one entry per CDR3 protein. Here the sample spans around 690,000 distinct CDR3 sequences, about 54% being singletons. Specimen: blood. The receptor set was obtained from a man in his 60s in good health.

The DNA for the CDR3 is TGTGCCAGCAGCGAGGGACAGGTCCACGAGCAGTACTTC. Amino acids: CASSEGQVHEQYF. The rearrangement uses TRBV6-5 and TRBJ2-7, with 8 bases lining up with TRBD1. The CDR3 has 13 residues. Germline values: CDR1 MNHEY, CDR2 SVGAGI. J gave up 5 bases and V 6 bases, and 6 bases lay outside the gene matches.

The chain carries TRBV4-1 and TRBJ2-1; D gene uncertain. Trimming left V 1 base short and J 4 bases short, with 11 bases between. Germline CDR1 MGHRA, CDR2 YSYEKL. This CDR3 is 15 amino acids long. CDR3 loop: CASSQGRNGYNEQFF. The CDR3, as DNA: TGCGCCAGCAGCCAAGGTAGGAACGGATACAATGAGCAGTTCTTC.

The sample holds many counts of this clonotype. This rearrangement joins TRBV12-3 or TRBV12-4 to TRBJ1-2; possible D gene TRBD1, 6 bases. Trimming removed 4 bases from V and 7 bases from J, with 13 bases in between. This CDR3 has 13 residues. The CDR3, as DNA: TGTGCCAGCAGTTCGACAGGCGAGTCTGGCTACACCTTC. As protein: CASSSTGESGYTF.

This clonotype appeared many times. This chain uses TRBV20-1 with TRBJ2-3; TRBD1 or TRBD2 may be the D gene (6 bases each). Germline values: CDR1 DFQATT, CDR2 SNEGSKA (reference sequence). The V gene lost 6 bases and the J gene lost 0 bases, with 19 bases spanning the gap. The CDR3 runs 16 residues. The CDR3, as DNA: TGCAGTGCGACCCCTTTAGGGGGGCGGAGCACAGATACGCAGTATTTT. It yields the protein CSATPLGGRSTDTQYF.

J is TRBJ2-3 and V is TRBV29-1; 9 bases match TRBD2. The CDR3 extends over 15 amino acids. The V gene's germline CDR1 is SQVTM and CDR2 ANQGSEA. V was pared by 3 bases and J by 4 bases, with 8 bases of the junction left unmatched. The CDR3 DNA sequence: TGCAGCGTTGATCATGCTAGCGGGGTGGCAGATACGCAGTATTTT. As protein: CSVDHASGVADTQYF.

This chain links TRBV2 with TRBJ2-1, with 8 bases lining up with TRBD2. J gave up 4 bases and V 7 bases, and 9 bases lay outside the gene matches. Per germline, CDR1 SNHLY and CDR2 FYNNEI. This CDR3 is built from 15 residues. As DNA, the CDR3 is TGTGCCAGCACCGGCGGGCGGGAGGCTTACAATGAGCAGTTCTTC. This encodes CASTGGREAYNEQFF.

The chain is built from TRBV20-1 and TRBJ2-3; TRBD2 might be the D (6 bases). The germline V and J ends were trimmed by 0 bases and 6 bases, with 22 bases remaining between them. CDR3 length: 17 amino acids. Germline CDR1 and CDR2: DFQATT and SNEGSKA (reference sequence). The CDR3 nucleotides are TGCAGTGCTAGAGATGGGCTAGGAGGGGCATCTACCGATACGCAGTATTTT. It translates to CSARDGLGGASTDTQYF.

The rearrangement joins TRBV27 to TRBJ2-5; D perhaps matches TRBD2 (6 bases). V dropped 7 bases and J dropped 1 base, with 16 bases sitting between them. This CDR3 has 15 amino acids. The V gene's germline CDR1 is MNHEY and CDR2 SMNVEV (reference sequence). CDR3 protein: CASNRRAGIQETQYF. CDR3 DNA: TGTGCCAGCAACCGCCGCGCGGGGATCCAAGAGACCCAGTACTTC.

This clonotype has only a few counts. CDR3 nucleotide sequence: TGTGCCAGCAGCTTAGAGGGGGCGGATACGCAGTATTTT. Translated: CASSLEGADTQYF. The chain recombines TRBV7-2 with TRBJ2-3, with 7 bases identical to TRBD1. The CDR3 sequence is 13 residues long. J lost 6 bases, V lost 1 base, and 1 base had no gene match. The germline V gene has CDR1 SGHTA and CDR2 FQGNSA.

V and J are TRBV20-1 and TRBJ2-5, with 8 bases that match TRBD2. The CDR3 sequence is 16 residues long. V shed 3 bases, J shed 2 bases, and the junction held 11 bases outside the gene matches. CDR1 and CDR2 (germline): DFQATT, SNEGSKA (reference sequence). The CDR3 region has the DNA TGCAGTGCTAGGTCGAGCGGGGGCCCCTCGCAAGAGACCCAGTACTTC. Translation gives CSARSSGGPSQETQYF.

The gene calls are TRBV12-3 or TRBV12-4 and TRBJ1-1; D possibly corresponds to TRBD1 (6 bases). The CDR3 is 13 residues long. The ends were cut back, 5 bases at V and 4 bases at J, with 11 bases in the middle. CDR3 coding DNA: TGTGCCAGCAGTACCTACAGGGTCACTGAAGCTTTCTTT. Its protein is CASSTYRVTEAFF.

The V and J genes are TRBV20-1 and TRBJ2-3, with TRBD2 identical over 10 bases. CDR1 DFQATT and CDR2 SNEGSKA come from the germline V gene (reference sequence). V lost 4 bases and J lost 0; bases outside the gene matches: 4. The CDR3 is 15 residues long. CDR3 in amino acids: CSANSGGTSTDTQYF. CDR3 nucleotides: TGCAGTGCTAATAGCGGGGGGACCAGCACAGATACGCAGTATTTT.

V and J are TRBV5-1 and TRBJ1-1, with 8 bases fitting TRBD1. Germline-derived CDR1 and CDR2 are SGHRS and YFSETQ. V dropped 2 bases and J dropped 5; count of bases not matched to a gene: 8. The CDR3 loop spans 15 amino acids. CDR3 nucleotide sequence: TGCGCCAGCAGCTTCCGGCAGGGGGCTGGAACTGAAGCTTTCTTT. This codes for CASSFRQGAGTEAFF. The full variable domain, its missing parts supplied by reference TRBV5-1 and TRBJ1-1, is KAGVTQTPRYLIKTRGQQVTLSCSPISGHRSVSWYQQTPGQGLQFLFEYFSETQRNKGNFPGRFSGRQFSNSRSEMNVSTLELGDSALYLCASSFRQGAGTEAFFGQGTRLTVV.

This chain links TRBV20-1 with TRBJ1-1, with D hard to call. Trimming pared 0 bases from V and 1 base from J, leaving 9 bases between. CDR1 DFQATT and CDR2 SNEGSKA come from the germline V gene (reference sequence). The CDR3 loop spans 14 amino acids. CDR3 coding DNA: TGCAGTGCTAGAGAATTATGGGGGAACACTGAAGCTTTCTTT. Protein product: CSARELWGNTEAFF.

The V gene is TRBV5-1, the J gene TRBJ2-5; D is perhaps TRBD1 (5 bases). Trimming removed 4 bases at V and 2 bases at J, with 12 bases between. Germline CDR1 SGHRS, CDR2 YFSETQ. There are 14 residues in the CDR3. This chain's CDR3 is CASSLQDTQETQYF. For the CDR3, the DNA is TGCGCCAGCAGCCTACAGGACACTCAAGAGACCCAGTACTTC.

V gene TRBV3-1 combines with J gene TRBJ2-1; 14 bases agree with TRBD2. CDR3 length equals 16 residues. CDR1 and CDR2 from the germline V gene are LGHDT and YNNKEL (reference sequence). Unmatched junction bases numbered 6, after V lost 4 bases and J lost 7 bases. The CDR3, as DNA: TGTGCCAGCAGCCCTACGACTAGCGGGGGGGGAAATGAGCAGTTCTTC. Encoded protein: CASSPTTSGGGNEQFF.

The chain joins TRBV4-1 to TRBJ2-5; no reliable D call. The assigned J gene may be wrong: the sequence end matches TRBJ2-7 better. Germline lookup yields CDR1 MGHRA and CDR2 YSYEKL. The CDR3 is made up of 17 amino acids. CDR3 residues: CASSQGANAEMTYEQYF. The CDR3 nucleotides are TGCGCCAGCAGCCAAGGGGCCAATGCGGAGATGACCTACGAGCAGTACTTC.

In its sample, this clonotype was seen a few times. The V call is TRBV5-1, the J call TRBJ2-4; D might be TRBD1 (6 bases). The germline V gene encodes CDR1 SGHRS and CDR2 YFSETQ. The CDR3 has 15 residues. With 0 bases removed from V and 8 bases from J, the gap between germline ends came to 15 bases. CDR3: CASSLAGQGSDIQYF. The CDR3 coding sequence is TGCGCCAGCAGCTTGGCGGGGCAGGGGTCAGACATTCAGTACTTC.

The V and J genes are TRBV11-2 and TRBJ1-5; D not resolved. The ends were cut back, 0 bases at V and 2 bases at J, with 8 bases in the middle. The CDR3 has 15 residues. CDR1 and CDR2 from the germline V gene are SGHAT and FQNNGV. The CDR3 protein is CASSLDRGGNQPQHF. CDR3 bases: TGTGCCAGCAGCTTAGACAGAGGTGGCAATCAGCCCCAGCATTTT.

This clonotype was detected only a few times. In nucleotides, the CDR3 is TGCGCCAGCAGCCAAGTTCTCGGGGAGGCGCAGTATTTT. Amino acids: CASSQVLGEAQYF. The chain carries TRBV4-1 and TRBJ2-3, with D perhaps TRBD2 (6 bases). Germline loops: CDR1 MGHRA, CDR2 YSYEKL. The CDR3 spans 13 residues. With 1 base removed from V and 10 bases from J, the gap between germline ends came to 12 bases.

The CDR3: CASSQDLRLTEAFF. CDR3 nucleotides: TGTGCCAGCAGCCAAGATCTAAGGCTCACTGAAGCTTTCTTT. This chain joins TRBV3-1 and TRBJ1-1; D remains unclear. Per the germline V gene, CDR1 is LGHDT and CDR2 is YNNKEL (reference sequence). This CDR3 is 14 amino acids long. The V gene lost 0 bases and the J gene lost 4 bases, with 9 bases spanning the gap. Full variable domain (rest looked up from reference TRBV3-1 and TRBJ1-1): DTAVSQTPKYLVTQMGNDKSIKCEQNLGHDTMYWYKQDSKKFLKIMFSYNNKELIINETVPNRFSPKSPDKAHLNLHINSLELGDSAVYFCASSQDLRLTEAFFGQGTRLTVV.

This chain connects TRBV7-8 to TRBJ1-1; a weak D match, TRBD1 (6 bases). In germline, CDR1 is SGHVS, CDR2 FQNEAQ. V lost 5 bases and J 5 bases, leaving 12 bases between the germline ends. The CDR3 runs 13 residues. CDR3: CASSRGGVTEAFF. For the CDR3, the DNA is TGTGCCAGCAGCAGAGGGGGAGTGACTGAAGCTTTCTTT.

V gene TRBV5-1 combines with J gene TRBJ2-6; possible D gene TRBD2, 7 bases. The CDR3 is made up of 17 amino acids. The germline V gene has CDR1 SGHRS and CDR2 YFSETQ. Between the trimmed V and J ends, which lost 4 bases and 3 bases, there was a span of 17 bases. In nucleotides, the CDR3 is TGCGCCAGCAGCAGGGGACGGGGGGCACGTGGGGCCAACGTCCTGACTTTC. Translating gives CASSRGRGARGANVLTF.

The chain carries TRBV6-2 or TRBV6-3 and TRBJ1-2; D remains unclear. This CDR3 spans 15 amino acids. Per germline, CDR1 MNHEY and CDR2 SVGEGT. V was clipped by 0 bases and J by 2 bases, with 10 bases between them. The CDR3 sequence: CASSYSRTENYGYTF. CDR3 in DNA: TGTGCCAGCAGTTACTCAAGGACGGAGAACTATGGCTACACCTTC.

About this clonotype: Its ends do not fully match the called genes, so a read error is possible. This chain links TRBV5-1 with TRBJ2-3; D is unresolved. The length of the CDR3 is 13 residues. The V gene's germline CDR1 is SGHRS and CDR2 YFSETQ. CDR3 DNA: TGCGCCAGCAGCCCCACTACCACAGATATGCAGTATTTT. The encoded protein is CASSPTTTDMQYF.

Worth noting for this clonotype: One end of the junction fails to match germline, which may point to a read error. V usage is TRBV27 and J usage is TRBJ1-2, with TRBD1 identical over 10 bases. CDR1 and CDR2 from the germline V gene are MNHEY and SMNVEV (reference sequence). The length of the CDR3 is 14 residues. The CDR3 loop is CAGSLDRGNYGYTF. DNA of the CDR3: TGTGCCGGCAGCTTGGACAGGGGGAACTATGGCTACACCTTC.

The CDR3 protein is CASSLGLAEYNEQFF. The CDR3 nucleotides read TGTGCCAGCAGCCTGGGACTAGCGGAGTACAATGAGCAGTTCTTC. The chain employs TRBV6-4 and TRBJ2-1, with 11 bases fitting TRBD2. Germline V lookup: CDR1 MRHNA, CDR2 SNTAGT. This CDR3 is built from 15 residues. The ends lost 6 bases at V and 4 bases at J; junction bases unmatched: 5.

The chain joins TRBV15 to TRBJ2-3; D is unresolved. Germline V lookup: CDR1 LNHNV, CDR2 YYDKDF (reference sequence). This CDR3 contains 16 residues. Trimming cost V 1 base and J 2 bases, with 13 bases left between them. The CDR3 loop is CATSRVPMIPTDTQYF. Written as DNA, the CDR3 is TGTGCCACCAGCAGAGTGCCCATGATCCCCACAGATACGCAGTATTTT.

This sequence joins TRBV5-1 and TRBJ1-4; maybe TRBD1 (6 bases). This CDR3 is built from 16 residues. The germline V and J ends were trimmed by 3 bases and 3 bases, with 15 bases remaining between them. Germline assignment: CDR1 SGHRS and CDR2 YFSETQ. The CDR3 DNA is TGCGCCAGCAGCTCAACAGGGACATTCCCTAATGAAAAACTGTTTTTT. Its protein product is CASSSTGTFPNEKLFF. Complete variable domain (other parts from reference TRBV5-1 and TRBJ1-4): KAGVTQTPRYLIKTRGQQVTLSCSPISGHRSVSWYQQTPGQGLQFLFEYFSETQRNKGNFPGRFSGRQFSNSRSEMNVSTLELGDSALYLCASSSTGTFPNEKLFFGSGTQLSVL.